One sample yielded the 27 T cell receptor beta chains listed below, sequenced in a study of shared clonotypes between healthy human individuals. Generated by immunoSEQ multiplex PCR, the TCRdb table keeps only in-frame clones and is missing some. The data contain around 500,000 clones, 70% to 80% of them singletons. The sample taken for sequencing was PBMCs. The origin of the receptors is a woman in her 40s in good health. Some clones in this sample may be carry-over from other donors' samples.

This sequence joins TRBV11-2 and TRBJ1-3; tentative D call: TRBD1 (5 bases). V was clipped by 1 base and J by 7 bases, with 17 bases between them. Germline V gene sequence: CDR1 SGHAT, CDR2 FQNNGV. The CDR3 extends over 16 amino acids. The CDR3 DNA follows: TGTGCCAGCAGCTTAGCGTCGGGACCCGAGGGTAACACCATATATTTT. As protein: CASSLASGPEGNTIYF. The complete variable domain, with remaining parts taken from reference TRBV11-2 and TRBJ1-3, reads EAGVAQSPRYKIIEKRQSVAFWCNPISGHATLYWYQQILGQGPKLLIQFQNNGVVDDSQLPKDRFSAERLKGVDSTLKIQPAKLEDSAVYLCASSLASGPEGNTIYFGEGSWLTVV.

The V call is TRBV18, the J call TRBJ1-4, with unresolved D. V gave up 4 bases and J gave up 0 bases, with 18 bases separating them. Germline CDR1 KGHSH, CDR2 LQKENI. CDR3 length: 18 amino acids. This chain's CDR3 is CASSRSKEGSATNEKLFF. The DNA of the CDR3 is TGTGCCAGCTCACGGTCTAAGGAGGGCAGTGCAACTAATGAAAAACTGTTTTTT.

With respect to this clone: At one of its ends the junction is not consistent with the germline gene, which may arise from a read error. V usage is TRBV4-1 and J usage is TRBJ2-7, with 11 bases that match TRBD2. CDR3 length: 17 amino acids. Looked up from germline, CDR1 is MGHRA and CDR2 is YSYEKL. The DNA for the CDR3 is TGCGCCGGCAGCCCGGGACTAGCGGCTCTTAGGGGATACGAGCAGTACTTC. Its protein product is CAGSPGLAALRGYEQYF.

The rearrangement joins TRBV7-3 to TRBJ2-2; unclear D gene. The CDR3 is 14 residues long. V was trimmed by 1 base and J by 5 bases, leaving 8 bases between them. CDR1 SGHTA and CDR2 FQGTGA come from the germline V gene. The CDR3 sequence is CASSLSGATGELFF. The CDR3 DNA follows: TGTGCCAGCAGCTTAAGCGGCGCGACCGGGGAGCTGTTTTTT.

The table lists this clone with many counts. Distinct nucleotide sequences in the sample also encode this CDR3. The V call is TRBV7-3, the J call TRBJ2-3; 7 nucleotides align to TRBD2. Germline V gives CDR1 SGHTA, CDR2 FQGTGA. The V and J ends lost 0 bases and 0 bases, in that order; junction bases with no gene match: 3. The CDR3 runs to 16 residues. The CDR3 sequence: CASSLTGGASTDTQYF. The CDR3 nucleotides are TGTGCCAGCAGCTTAACGGGAGGGGCGAGCACAGATACGCAGTATTTT.

As concerns this clone: An end of the junction does not agree with germline; a read error may underlie this. This chain connects TRBV11-3 to TRBJ1-1, with TRBD1 matching 8 bases. Germline values: CDR1 SGHNT, CDR2 YENEEA. The CDR3 consists of 14 residues. The CDR3 DNA reads TGTGCCAGCGGCTTGGGGACAGGAGGCACTGAAGCTTTCTTT. Amino acids: CASGLGTGGTEAFF.

The chain is built from TRBV2 and TRBJ2-5, with 11 bases aligning to TRBD2. CDR3 length: 16 amino acids. The germline CDR1 and CDR2 sequences are SNHLY and FYNNEI. V dropped 8 bases and J dropped 5; count of bases not matched to a gene: 13. In nucleotides, the CDR3 is TGTGCCAGCGGGTCCGTTAGCGGGAGGGCCGTGGAGACCCAGTACTTC. Its protein product is CASGSVSGRAVETQYF.

This clone came up a few times. The chain couples TRBV15 to TRBJ2-3; the D gene is possibly TRBD2 (5 bases). The CDR3 length is 17 residues. The germline V gene encodes CDR1 LNHNV and CDR2 YYDKDF (reference sequence). Deletions cut 0 bases from V and 4 bases from J, with 17 bases between. The CDR3 here is CATSRDRRRSVADTQYF. The CDR3 bases are TGTGCCACCAGCAGAGATCGGAGGCGATCCGTGGCAGATACGCAGTATTTT.

This clone was observed a few times. V gene TRBV5-4 combines with J gene TRBJ1-1; maybe TRBD1 (5 bases). The ends were cut back, 2 bases at V and 4 bases at J, with 15 bases in the middle. The CDR3 consists of 15 residues. Germline assignment: CDR1 SGHNT and CDR2 YYREEE (reference sequence). DNA for the CDR3: TGTGCCAGCAGCTTTCCGCGGGGCTTGAGCACTGAAGCTTTCTTT. Its protein product is CASSFPRGLSTEAFF.

This chain links TRBV6-1 with TRBJ2-2, with D possibly matching TRBD1 (5 bases). CDR3 size: 13 residues. V was clipped by 10 bases and J by 0 bases, with 9 bases between them. Germline CDR1 and CDR2: MNHNS and SASEGT. The CDR3 spells CANRQTNTGELFF. CDR3 sequence (DNA): TGTGCCAATCGACAGACGAACACCGGGGAGCTGTTTTTT.

This clone has a handful of counts. The V gene is TRBV2, the J gene TRBJ1-2; D might be TRBD1 (5 bases). Trimming took off 6 bases at V and 5 bases at J, with 16 bases between the two ends. Germline values: CDR1 SNHLY, CDR2 FYNNEI. This CDR3 is 14 amino acids long. CDR3 sequence (DNA): TGTGCCAGCAGCCTAGACAGCGTCACTTATGGCTACACCTTC. This sequence encodes CASSLDSVTYGYTF.

This clone came up a few times. This chain connects TRBV5-4 to TRBJ2-4, with 7 bases matching TRBD1. Trimming at V came to 3 bases and at J to 7 bases, leaving 10 bases not matched to a gene. The CDR3 is made up of 15 amino acids. Looked up from germline, CDR1 is SGHNT and CDR2 is YYREEE (reference sequence). The CDR3 DNA reads as TGTGCCAGCAGCTCCAAAACAGGGGTGGGGAACATTCAGTACTTC. As protein: CASSSKTGVGNIQYF.

This chain links TRBV2 with TRBJ2-2, with D perhaps matching TRBD2 (5 bases). CDR1 is SNHLY and CDR2 is FYNNEI in the germline V gene. V lost 5 bases, J lost 4 bases, and 17 bases lay in between. This CDR3 spans 16 amino acids. This chain's CDR3 is CASSPLAGSSTGELFF. CDR3 nucleotide sequence: TGTGCCAGCAGTCCTTTGGCGGGCAGTAGCACCGGGGAGCTGTTTTTT.

V usage is TRBV6-1 and J usage is TRBJ2-2; TRBD2 aligns across 9 bases. Germline-derived CDR1 and CDR2 are MNHNS and SASEGT. V was pared by 7 bases and J by 4 bases, with 7 bases of the junction left unmatched. This CDR3 spans 15 amino acids. The CDR3 DNA reads as TGTGCCAGCATGGTGGTAGCGGGAGTCACCGGGGAGCTGTTTTTT. Amino acids: CASMVVAGVTGELFF.

The count of this clone is one. The V call is TRBV4-3, the J call TRBJ2-5; 8 bases line up with TRBD1. This CDR3 has 15 residues. The ends lost 0 bases at V and 2 bases at J; junction bases unmatched: 2. The V gene's germline CDR1 is LGHNA and CDR2 YSLEER. DNA of the CDR3: TGCGCCAGCAGCCAAGACAGGGGGCCGCAAGAGACCCAGTACTTC. It codes for CASSQDRGPQETQYF.

The chain recombines TRBV6-1 with TRBJ2-2; D gene unclear. The V gene lost 6 bases and the J gene lost 5 bases, with 16 bases spanning the gap. The CDR3 is 15 amino acids. Germline loops: CDR1 MNHNS, CDR2 SASEGT. CDR3 residues: CASSGWGPTTGELFF. The CDR3 DNA is TGTGCCAGCAGCGGATGGGGTCCGACGACCGGGGAGCTGTTTTTT.

This clone has ten or more counts. This sequence joins TRBV7-8 and TRBJ2-5; D remains unclear. Germline CDR1 reads SGHVS; CDR2 reads FQNEAQ. Trimming took off 5 bases at V and 0 bases at J, with 19 bases between the two ends. CDR3 length equals 17 residues. The CDR3 here is CASSPTRMGRYQETQYF. Written as DNA, the CDR3 is TGTGCCAGCAGCCCAACCCGGATGGGAAGGTACCAAGAGACCCAGTACTTC.

V and J are TRBV2 and TRBJ2-3; the match to TRBD1 covers 11 bases. Trimming cost V 6 bases and J 7 bases; bases outside gene matches: 12. Germline V CDR1 and CDR2: SNHLY, FYNNEI. This CDR3 has 16 amino acids. As DNA, the CDR3 is TGTGCCAGCAGGTACCCGGGACAGGGGGGTTTTTATACGCAGTATTTT. It translates to CASRYPGQGGFYTQYF.

This clone was recorded once. V gene TRBV27 combines with J gene TRBJ2-3, with D tentatively TRBD1 (6 bases). Between the trimmed V and J ends, which lost 6 bases and 3 bases, there was a span of 10 bases. Per the germline V gene, CDR1 is MNHEY and CDR2 is SMNVEV (reference sequence). CDR3 length: 13 residues. CDR3 sequence (DNA): TGTGCCAGCAGGCGGACAGCGACAGATACGCAGTATTTT. Translated: CASRRTATDTQYF.

CDR3 amino acids: CASSRFPEDSSYEQYF. The CDR3 DNA reads as TGTGCCAGCTCACGCTTCCCGGAGGACAGCTCCTACGAGCAGTACTTC. The chain uses TRBV18 and TRBJ2-7; perhaps TRBD1 as D (6 bases). This CDR3 is 16 amino acids long. Germline-derived CDR1 and CDR2 are KGHSH and LQKENI. Trimming shortened V by 4 bases and J by 0 bases, and 16 bases separated the two germline ends.

This sequence joins TRBV28 and TRBJ1-6, with unresolved D. The CDR3 sequence is 15 residues long. V was cut by 5 bases and J by 5 bases, with 13 bases left in between. The germline gives CDR1 MDHEN, CDR2 SYDVKM. CDR3 in DNA: TGTGCCAGCAGTCCGACGACACCGAATAATTCACCCCTCCACTTT. Its translation is CASSPTTPNNSPLHF.

This clone is medium-sized in the sample. The same CDR3 can be traced to other DNA sequences in this sample. The genes are TRBV4-1 and TRBJ2-3, with 12 positions matching TRBD2. Germline V gene data show CDR1 as MGHRA and CDR2 as YSYEKL. Trimming cost V 0 bases and J 8 bases; bases outside gene matches: 9. The CDR3 is made up of 17 amino acids. CDR3 loop: CASSQDHQLAGGGTQYF. For the CDR3, the DNA is TGCGCCAGCAGCCAAGATCATCAACTAGCGGGAGGTGGTACGCAGTATTTT.

The chain uses TRBV5-6 and TRBJ2-1, with D perhaps TRBD2 (5 bases). Trimming removed 0 bases at V and 5 bases at J, with 9 bases between. Looked up from germline, CDR1 is SGHDT and CDR2 is YYEEEE. The CDR3 runs to 14 residues. CDR3 amino acids: CASSLGREDNEQFF. CDR3 nucleotides: TGTGCCAGCAGCTTGGGACGGGAAGACAATGAGCAGTTCTTC.

As concerns this clone: Different DNA sequences within this sample yield the same CDR3. This sequence joins TRBV15 and TRBJ2-7; perhaps D is TRBD1 or TRBD2 (7 bases each). V was clipped by 1 base and J by 0 bases, with 13 bases between them. From germline, CDR1 is LNHNV and CDR2 YYDKDF (reference sequence). The CDR3 has 16 amino acids. CDR3 sequence reads: CATSRGGGGSSYEQYF. The CDR3 DNA is TGTGCCACCAGCAGAGGAGGGGGCGGGAGCTCCTACGAGCAGTACTTC. Together with reference TRBV15 and TRBJ2-7, the CDR3 gives the full variable domain: DAMVIQNPRYQVTQFGKPVTLSCSQTLNHNVMYWYQQKSSQAPKLLFHYYDKDFNNEADTPDNFQSRRPNTSFCFLDIRSPGLGDTAMYLCATSRGGGGSSYEQYFGPGTRLTVT.

This clone came up a few times. V is TRBV5-1 and J is TRBJ1-5; a weak D match, TRBD1 (5 bases). The ends were cut back, 0 bases at V and 7 bases at J, with 17 bases in the middle. Germline CDR1 and CDR2: SGHRS and YFSETQ. CDR3 size: 16 residues. The CDR3 loop is CASSLGPQGNGQPQHF. As DNA, the CDR3 is TGCGCCAGCAGCTTGGGACCTCAGGGAAACGGGCAGCCCCAGCATTTT.

The V gene is TRBV2, the J gene TRBJ2-7; the D is unclear. The ends were cut back, 3 bases at V and 2 bases at J, with 5 bases in the middle. Germline V gene data show CDR1 as SNHLY and CDR2 as FYNNEI. This CDR3 is built from 12 residues. The DNA for the CDR3 is TGTGCCAGCAGTGATGTCCCCTACGAGCAGTACTTC. Amino acids: CASSDVPYEQYF.

Remarks on this clone: This specimen includes other DNA sequences encoding the same CDR3. The chain uses TRBV29-1 and TRBJ2-2; D perhaps matches TRBD1 (6 bases). From germline, CDR1 is SQVTM and CDR2 ANQGSEA. V was clipped by 7 bases and J by 1 base, with 22 bases between them. CDR3 length: 17 residues. The CDR3 nucleotides are TGCAGCGCATACGTGACAGGAGGATCATTGAACACCGGGGAGCTGTTTTTT. This encodes CSAYVTGGSLNTGELFF.